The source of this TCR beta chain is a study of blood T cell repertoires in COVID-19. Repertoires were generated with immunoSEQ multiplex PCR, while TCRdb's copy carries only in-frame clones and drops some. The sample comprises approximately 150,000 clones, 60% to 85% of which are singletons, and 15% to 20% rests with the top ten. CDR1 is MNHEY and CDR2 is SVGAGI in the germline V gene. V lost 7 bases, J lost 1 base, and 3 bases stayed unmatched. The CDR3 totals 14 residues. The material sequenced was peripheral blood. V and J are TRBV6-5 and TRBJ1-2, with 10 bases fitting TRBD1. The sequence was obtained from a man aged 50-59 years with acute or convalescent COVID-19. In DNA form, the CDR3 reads TGTGCCAGCACCCGGGACAGGGGTAACTATGGCTACACCTTC. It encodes CASTRDRGNYGYTF.